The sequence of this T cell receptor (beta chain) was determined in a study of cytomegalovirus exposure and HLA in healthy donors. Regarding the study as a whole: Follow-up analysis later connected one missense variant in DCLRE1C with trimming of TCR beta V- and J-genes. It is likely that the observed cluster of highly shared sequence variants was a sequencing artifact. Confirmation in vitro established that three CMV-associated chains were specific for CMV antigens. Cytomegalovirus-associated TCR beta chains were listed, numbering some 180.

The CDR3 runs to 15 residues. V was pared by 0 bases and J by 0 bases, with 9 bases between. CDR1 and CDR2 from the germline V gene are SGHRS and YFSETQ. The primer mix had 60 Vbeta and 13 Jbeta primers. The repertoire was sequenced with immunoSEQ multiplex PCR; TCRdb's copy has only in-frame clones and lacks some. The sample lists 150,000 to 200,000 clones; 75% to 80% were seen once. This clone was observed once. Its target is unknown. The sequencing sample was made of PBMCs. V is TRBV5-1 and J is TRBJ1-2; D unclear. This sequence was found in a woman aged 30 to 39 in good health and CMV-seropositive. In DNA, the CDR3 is TGCGCCAGCAGCTTGGAGCCAGGCGCTAACTATGGCTACACCTTC. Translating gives CASSLEPGANYGYTF. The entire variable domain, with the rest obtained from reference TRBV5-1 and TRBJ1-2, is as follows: KAGVTQTPRYLIKTRGQQVTLSCSPISGHRSVSWYQQTPGQGLQFLFEYFSETQRNKGNFPGRFSGRQFSNSRSEMNVSTLELGDSALYLCASSLEPGANYGYTFGSGTRLTVV.